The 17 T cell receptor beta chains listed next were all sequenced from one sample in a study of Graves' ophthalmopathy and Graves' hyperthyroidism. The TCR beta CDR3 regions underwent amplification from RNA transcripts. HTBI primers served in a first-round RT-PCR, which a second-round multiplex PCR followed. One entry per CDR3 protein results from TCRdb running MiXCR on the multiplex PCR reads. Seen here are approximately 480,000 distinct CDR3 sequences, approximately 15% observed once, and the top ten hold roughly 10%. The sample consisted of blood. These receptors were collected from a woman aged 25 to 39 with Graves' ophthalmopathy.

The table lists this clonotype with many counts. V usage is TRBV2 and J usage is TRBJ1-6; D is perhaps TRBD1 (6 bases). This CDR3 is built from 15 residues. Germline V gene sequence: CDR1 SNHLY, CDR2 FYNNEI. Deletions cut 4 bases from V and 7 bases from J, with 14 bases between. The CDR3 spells CASSVETGRNSPLHF. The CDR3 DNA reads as TGTGCCAGCAGTGTAGAGACAGGTAGAAATTCACCCCTCCACTTT.

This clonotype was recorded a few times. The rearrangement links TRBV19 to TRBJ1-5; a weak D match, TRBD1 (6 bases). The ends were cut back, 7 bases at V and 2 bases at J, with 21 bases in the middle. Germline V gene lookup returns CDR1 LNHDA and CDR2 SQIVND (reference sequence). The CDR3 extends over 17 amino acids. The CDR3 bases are TGTGCCAGTACTACAGGGAGCCAGTCTGGGGGCAATCAGCCCCAGCATTTT. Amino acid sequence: CASTTGSQSGGNQPQHF.

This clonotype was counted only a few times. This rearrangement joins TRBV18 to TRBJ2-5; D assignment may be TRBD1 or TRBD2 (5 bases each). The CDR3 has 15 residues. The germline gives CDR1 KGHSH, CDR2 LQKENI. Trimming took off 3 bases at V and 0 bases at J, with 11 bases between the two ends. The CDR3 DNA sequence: TGTGCCAGCTCACCGGGACGACTCAACCAAGAGACCCAGTACTTC. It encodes CASSPGRLNQETQYF.

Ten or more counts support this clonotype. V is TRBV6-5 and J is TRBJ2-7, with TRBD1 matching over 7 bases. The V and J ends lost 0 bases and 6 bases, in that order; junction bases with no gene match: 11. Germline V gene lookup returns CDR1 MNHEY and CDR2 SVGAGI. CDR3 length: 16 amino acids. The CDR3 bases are TGTGCCAGCAGTTACTCGACCGGACAGGCAGTGGCCGAGCAGTACTTC. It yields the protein CASSYSTGQAVAEQYF.

The CDR3 DNA follows: TGTGCCAGCAGTGAGCTAGGACAGGTTGCTTCCTACGAGCAGTACTTC. It encodes CASSELGQVASYEQYF. This chain joins TRBV27 and TRBJ2-7; 7 bases map to TRBD1. V shed 5 bases, J shed 1 base, and the junction held 11 bases outside the gene matches. The CDR3 totals 16 residues. CDR1 and CDR2 (germline): MNHEY, SMNVEV (reference sequence).

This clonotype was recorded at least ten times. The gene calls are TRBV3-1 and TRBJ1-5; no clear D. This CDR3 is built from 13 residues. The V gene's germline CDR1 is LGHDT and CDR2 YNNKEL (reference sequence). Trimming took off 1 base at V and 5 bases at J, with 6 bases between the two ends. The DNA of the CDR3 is TGTGCCAGCAGCCAAGGGGAGGATCAGCCCCAGCATTTT. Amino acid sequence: CASSQGEDQPQHF.

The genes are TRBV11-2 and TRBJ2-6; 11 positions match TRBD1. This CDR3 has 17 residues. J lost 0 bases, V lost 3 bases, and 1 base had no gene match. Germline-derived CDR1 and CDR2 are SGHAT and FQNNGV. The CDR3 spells CASSFGQGASGANVLTF. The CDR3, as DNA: TGTGCCAGCAGCTTCGGACAGGGGGCCTCTGGGGCCAACGTCCTGACTTTC.

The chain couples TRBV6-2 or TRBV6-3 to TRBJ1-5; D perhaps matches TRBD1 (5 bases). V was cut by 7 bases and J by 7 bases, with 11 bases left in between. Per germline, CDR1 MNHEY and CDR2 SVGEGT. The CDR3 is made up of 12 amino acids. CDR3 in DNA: TGTGCCAGCACCGGGCGGGGCCAGCCCCAGCATTTT. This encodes CASTGRGQPQHF.

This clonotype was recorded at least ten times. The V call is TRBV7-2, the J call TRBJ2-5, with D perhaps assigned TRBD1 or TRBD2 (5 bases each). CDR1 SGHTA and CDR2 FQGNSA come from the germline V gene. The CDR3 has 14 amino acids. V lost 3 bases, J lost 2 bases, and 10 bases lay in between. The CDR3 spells CASSFWGSQETQYF. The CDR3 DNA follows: TGTGCCAGCAGCTTCTGGGGGAGTCAAGAGACCCAGTACTTC.

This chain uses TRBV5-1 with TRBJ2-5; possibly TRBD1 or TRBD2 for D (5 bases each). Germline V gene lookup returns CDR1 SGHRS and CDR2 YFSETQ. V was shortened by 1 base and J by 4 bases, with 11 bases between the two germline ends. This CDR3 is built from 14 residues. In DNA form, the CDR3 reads TGCGCCAGCAGCTTGCCCGGGGCGCGAGAGACCCAGTACTTC. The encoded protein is CASSLPGARETQYF.

CDR3 nucleotides: TGTGCCACCAGTGATCCCGCCCGGGGACAGGGAGCTGGCTACACCTTC. Its protein is CATSDPARGQGAGYTF. The V and J genes are TRBV24-1 and TRBJ1-2; TRBD1 matches at 9 bases. Trimming at V came to 3 bases and at J to 7 bases, leaving 11 bases not matched to a gene. This CDR3 has 16 residues. The germline CDR1 and CDR2 sequences are KGHDR and SFDVKD.

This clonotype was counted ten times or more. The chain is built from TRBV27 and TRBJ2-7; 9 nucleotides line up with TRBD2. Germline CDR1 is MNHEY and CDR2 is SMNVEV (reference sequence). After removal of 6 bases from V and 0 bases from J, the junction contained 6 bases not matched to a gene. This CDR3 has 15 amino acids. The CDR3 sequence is CASRGVAGASYEQYF. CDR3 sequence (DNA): TGTGCCAGCAGAGGGGTAGCGGGAGCCTCCTACGAGCAGTACTTC.

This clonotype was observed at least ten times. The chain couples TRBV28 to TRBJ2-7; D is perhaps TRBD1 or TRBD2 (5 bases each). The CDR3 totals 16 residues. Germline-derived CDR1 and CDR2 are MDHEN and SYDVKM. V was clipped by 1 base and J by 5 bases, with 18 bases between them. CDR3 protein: CASSLFPGTKANEQYF. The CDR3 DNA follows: TGTGCCAGCAGTTTATTCCCCGGGACCAAGGCCAACGAGCAGTACTTC.

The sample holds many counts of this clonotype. CDR3 sequence: CASRPVLNTEAFF. CDR3 nucleotides: TGTGCCAGCAGGCCCGTGTTGAACACTGAAGCTTTCTTT. The chain joins TRBV6-1 to TRBJ1-1; D gene unclear. V was clipped by 6 bases and J by 0 bases, with 8 bases between them. The CDR3 covers 13 residues. Germline V gene data show CDR1 as MNHNS and CDR2 as SASEGT.

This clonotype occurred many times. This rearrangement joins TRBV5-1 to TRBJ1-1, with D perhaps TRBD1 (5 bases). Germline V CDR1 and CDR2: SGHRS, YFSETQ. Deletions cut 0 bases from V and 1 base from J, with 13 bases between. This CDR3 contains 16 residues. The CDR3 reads CASSLDRTGKNTEAFF. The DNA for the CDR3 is TGCGCCAGCAGCTTGGATAGAACAGGAAAGAACACTGAAGCTTTCTTT.

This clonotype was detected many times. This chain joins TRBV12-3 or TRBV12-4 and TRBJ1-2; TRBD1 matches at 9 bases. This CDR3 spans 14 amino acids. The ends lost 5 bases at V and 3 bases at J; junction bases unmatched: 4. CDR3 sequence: CASSRDRADYGYTF. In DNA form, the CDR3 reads TGTGCCAGCAGTCGGGACAGGGCCGACTATGGCTACACCTTC.

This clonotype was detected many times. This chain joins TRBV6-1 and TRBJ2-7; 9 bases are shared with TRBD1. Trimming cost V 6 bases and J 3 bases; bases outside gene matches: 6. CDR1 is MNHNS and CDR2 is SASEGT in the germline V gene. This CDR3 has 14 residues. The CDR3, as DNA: TGTGCCAGCAGCCTAGAGACAGGGGGCTACGAGCAGTACTTC. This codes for CASSLETGGYEQYF.